Reported below is one T cell receptor beta chain. V gave up 6 bases and J gave up 0 bases; unmatched junction bases: 7. The CDR3 has 16 residues. This record belongs to a study of T cells after yellow fever vaccination. A single record per CDR3 protein comes from TCRdb applying MiXCR to the 5' RACE reads. The table has 150,000 to 200,000 distinct CDR3 sequences, 9.3% seen once; the top ten hold roughly a third. The chain recombines TRBV12-3 or TRBV12-4 with TRBJ2-1; 8 nucleotides match TRBD1. This specimen was CD8+ T cells sorted from PBMCs, taken 45 days after the yellow fever booster vaccination. The receptor was derived from a young man who received the YFV17D yellow fever vaccine. CDR3 protein: CASSSLRGPSYNEQFF. CDR3 nucleotides: TGTGCCAGCAGCTCACTCAGGGGGCCCTCCTACAATGAGCAGTTCTTC.